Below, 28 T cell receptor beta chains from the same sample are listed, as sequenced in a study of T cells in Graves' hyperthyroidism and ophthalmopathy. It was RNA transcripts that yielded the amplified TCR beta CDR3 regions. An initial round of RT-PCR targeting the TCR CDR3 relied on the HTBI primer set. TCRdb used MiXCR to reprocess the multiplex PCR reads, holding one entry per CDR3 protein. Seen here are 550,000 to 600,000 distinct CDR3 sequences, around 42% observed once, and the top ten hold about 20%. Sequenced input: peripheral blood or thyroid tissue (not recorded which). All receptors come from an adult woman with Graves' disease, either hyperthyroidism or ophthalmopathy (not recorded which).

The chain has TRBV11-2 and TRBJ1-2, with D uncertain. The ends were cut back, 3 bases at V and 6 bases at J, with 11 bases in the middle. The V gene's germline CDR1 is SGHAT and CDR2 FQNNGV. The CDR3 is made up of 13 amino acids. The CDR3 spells CASSLWGYNGYTF. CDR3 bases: TGTGCCAGCAGCTTGTGGGGTTATAATGGCTACACCTTC.

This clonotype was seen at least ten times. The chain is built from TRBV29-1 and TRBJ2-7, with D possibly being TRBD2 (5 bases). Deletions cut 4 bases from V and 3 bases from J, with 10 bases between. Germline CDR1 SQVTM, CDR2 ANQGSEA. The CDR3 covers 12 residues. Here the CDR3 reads CSVAEGHYEQYF. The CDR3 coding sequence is TGCAGCGTTGCCGAGGGTCACTACGAGCAGTACTTC.

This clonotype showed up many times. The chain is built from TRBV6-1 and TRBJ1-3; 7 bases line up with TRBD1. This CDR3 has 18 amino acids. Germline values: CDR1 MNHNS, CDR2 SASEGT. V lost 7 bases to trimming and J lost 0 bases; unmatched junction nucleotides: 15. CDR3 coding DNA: TGTGCCAGCAAGAGACAGGGTCTATCCCCACGCTCTGGAAACACCATATATTTT. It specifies CASKRQGLSPRSGNTIYF.

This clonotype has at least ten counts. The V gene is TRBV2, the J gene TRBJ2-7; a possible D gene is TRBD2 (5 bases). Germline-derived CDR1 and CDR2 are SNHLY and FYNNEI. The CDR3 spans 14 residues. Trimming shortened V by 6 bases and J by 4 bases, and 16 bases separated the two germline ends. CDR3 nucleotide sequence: TGTGCCAGCAGCGGGATTGTAGTGTCTTACGAGCAGTACTTC. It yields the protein CASSGIVVSYEQYF. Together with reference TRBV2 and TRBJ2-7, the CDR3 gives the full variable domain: EPEVTQTPSHQVTQMGQEVILRCVPISNHLYFYWYRQILGQKVEFLVSFYNNEISEKSEIFDDQFSVERPDGSNFTLKIRSTKLEDSAMYFCASSGIVVSYEQYFGPGTRLTVT.

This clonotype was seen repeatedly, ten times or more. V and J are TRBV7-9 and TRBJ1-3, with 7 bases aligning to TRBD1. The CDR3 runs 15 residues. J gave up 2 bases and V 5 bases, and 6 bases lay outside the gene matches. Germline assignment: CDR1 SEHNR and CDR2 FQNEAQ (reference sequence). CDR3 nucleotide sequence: TGTGCCAGCAGCCCTAGGGGGCTTACTGGAAACACCATATATTTT. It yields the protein CASSPRGLTGNTIYF. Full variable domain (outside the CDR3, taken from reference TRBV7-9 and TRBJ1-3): DTGVSQNPRHKITKRGQNVTFRCDPISEHNRLYWYRQTLGQGPEFLTYFQNEAQLEKSRLLSDRFSAERPKGSFSTLEIQRTEQGDSAMYLCASSPRGLTGNTIYFGEGSWLTVV.

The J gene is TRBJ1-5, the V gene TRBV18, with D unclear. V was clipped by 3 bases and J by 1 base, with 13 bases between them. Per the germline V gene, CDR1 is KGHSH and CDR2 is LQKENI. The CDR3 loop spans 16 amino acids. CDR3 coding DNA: TGTGCCAGCTCACCCCACCCCAGCCAGAGCAATCAGCCCCAGCATTTT. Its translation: CASSPHPSQSNQPQHF.

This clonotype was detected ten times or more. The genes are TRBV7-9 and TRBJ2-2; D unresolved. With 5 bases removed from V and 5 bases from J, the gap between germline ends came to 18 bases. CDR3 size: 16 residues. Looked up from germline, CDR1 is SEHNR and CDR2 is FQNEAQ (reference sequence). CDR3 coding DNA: TGTGCCAGCAGCCCAGCCCGCTCGGTACGGACCGGGGAGCTGTTTTTT. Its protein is CASSPARSVRTGELFF.

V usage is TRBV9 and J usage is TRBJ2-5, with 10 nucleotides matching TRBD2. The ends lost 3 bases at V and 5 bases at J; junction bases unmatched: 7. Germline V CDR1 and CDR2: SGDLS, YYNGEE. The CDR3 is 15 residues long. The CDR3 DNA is TGTGCCAGCAGCGCCACAGGGACTAGCGTTGAGACCCAGTACTTC. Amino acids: CASSATGTSVETQYF.

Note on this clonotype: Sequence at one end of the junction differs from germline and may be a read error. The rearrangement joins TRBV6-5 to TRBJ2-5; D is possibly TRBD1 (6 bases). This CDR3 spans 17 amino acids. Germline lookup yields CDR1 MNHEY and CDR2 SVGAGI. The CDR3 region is CAISEVSRRGPGKTQYF. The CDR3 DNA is TGTGCCATCAGTGAGGTGTCGCGCAGGGGACCGGGAAAGACCCAGTACTTC.

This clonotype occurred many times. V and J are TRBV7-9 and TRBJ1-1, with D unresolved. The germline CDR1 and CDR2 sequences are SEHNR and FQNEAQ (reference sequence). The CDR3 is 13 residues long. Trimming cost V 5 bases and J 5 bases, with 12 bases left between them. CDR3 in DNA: TGTGCCAGCAGCCCGCCCAGCGGGACTGAAGCTTTCTTT. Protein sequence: CASSPPSGTEAFF.

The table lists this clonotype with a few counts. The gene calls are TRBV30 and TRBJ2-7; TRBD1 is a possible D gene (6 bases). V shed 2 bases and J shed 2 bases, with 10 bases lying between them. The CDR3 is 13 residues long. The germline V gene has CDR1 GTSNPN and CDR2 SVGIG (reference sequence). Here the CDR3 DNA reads TGTGCCTGGAGTCCGGACAGAGCCTACGAGCAGTACTTC. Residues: CAWSPDRAYEQYF. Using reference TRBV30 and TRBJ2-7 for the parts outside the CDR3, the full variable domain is SQTIHQWPATLVQPVGSPLSLECTVEGTSNPNLYWYRQAAGRGLQLLFYSVGIGQISSEVPQNLSASRPQDRQFILSSKKLLLSDSGFYLCAWSPDRAYEQYFGPGTRLTVT.

This CDR3 is CSASGGYGYTF. The CDR3 coding sequence is TGCAGTGCTAGTGGAGGGTATGGCTACACCTTC. This chain joins TRBV20-1 and TRBJ1-2; D uncertain. Trimming stripped 3 bases from V and 5 bases from J, with 7 bases between. This CDR3 comprises 11 residues. Germline-derived CDR1 and CDR2 are DFQATT and SNEGSKA (reference sequence).

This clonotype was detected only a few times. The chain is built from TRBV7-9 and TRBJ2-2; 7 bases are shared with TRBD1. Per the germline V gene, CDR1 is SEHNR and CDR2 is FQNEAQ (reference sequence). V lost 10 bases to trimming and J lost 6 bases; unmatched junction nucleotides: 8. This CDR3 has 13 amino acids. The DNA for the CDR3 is TGTGCCAACGAACAGGGGTTCGCCGGGGAGCTGTTTTTT. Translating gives CANEQGFAGELFF.

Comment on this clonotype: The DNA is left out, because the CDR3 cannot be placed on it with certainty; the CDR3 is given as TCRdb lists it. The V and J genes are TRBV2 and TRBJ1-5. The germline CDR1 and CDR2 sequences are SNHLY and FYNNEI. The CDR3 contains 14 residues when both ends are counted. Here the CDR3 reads CACSARDGVLPQHF.

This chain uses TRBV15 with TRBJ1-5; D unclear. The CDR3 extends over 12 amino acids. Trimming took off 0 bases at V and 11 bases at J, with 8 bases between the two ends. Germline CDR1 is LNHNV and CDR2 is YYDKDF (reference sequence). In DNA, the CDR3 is TGTGCCACCAGCAGAGATTTCGGGACCCAGCATTTT. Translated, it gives CATSRDFGTQHF.

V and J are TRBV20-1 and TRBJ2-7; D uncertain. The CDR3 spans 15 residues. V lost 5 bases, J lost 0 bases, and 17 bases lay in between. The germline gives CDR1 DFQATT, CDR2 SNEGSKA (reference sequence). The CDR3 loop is CSAPFVGRLSYEQYF. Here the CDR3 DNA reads TGCAGTGCTCCCTTTGTAGGTAGGCTCTCCTACGAGCAGTACTTC.

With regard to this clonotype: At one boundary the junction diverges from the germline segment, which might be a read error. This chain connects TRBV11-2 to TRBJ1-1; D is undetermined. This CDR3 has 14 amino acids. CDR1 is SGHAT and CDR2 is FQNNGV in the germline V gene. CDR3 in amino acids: CASSLDIPWTEALF. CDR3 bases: TGTGCCAGCAGCTTGGATATTCCCTGGACTGAAGCTCTCTTT.

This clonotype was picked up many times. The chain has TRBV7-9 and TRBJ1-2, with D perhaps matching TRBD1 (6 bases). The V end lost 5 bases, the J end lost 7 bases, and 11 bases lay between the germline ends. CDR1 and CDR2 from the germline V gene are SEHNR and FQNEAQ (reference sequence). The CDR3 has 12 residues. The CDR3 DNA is TGTGCCAGCAGCACAAACAGGGTTGGCTACACCTTC. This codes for CASSTNRVGYTF.

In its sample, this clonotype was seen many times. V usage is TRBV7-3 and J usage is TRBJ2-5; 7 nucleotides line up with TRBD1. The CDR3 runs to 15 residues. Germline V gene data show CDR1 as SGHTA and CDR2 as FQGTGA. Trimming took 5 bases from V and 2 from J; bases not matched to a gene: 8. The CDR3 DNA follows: TGTGCCAGCAGCGCGGCCGGGACAGCTCAAGAGACCCAGTACTTC. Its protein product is CASSAAGTAQETQYF. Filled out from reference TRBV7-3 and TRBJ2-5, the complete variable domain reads GAGVSQTPSNKVTEKGKYVELRCDPISGHTALYWYRQSLGQGPEFLIYFQGTGAADDSGLPNDRFFAVRPEGSVSTLKIQRTERGDSAVYLCASSAAGTAQETQYFGPGTRLLVL.

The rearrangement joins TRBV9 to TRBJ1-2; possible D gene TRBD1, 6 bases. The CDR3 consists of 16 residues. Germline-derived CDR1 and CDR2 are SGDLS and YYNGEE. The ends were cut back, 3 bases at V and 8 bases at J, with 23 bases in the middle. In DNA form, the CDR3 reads TGTGCCAGCAGCGGCTCACCCGGGGGCGGCGGACAAGGCTACACCTTC. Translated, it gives CASSGSPGGGGQGYTF. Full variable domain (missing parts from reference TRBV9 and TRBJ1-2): DSGVTQTPKHLITATGQRVTLRCSPRSGDLSVYWYQQSLDQGLQFLIQYYNGEERAKGNILERFSAQQFPDLHSELNLSSLELGDSALYFCASSGSPGGGGQGYTFGSGTRLTVV.

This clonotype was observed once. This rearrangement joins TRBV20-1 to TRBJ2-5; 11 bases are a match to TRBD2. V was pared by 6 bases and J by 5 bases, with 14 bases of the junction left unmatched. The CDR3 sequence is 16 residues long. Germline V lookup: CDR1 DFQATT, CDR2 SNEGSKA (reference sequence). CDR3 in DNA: TGCAGTGCCCCCCGACTACTAGCGGGAGTTGAGGAGACCCAGTACTTC. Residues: CSAPRLLAGVEETQYF.

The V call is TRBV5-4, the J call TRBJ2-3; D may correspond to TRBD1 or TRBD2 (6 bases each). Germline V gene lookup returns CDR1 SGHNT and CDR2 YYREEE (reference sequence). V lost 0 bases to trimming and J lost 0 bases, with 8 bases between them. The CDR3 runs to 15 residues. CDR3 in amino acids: CASSLGGASTDTQYF. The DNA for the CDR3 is TGTGCCAGCAGCTTGGGGGGGGCTAGCACAGATACGCAGTATTTT.

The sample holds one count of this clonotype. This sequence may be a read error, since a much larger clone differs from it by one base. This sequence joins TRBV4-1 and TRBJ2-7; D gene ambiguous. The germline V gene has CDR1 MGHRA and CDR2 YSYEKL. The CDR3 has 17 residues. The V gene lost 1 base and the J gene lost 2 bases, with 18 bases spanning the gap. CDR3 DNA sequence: TGCGCCAGCAGCCAAGGGATCGTCACTGGCTTTCCCTACGAGCAGTACTTC. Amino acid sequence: CASSQGIVTGFPYEQYF.

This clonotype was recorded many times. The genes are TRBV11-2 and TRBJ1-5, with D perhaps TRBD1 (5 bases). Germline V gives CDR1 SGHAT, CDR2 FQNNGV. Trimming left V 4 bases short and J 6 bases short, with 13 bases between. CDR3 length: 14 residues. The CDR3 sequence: CASSSERGGQPQHF. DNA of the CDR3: TGTGCCAGCAGCTCTGAGAGGGGCGGTCAGCCCCAGCATTTT.

The CDR3 nucleotides read TGCAGTGCTAGTAGGGCAGTACGCAGCAATCAGCCCCAGCATTTT. This sequence encodes CSASRAVRSNQPQHF. The V and J genes are TRBV20-1 and TRBJ1-5; D is undetermined. Germline CDR1 DFQATT, CDR2 SNEGSKA (reference sequence). This CDR3 spans 15 amino acids. V gave up 3 bases and J gave up 1 base, with 13 bases separating them.

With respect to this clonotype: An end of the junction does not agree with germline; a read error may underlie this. In DNA, the CDR3 is TGTGCCAGTAGTTTCAGGGACCTTGGGACTTACTACGAGCAGTGCTTC. It specifies CASSFRDLGTYYEQCF. The chain employs TRBV19 and TRBJ2-7; perhaps TRBD2 as D (6 bases). The CDR3 is made up of 16 amino acids. Germline V lookup: CDR1 LNHDA, CDR2 SQIVND (reference sequence).

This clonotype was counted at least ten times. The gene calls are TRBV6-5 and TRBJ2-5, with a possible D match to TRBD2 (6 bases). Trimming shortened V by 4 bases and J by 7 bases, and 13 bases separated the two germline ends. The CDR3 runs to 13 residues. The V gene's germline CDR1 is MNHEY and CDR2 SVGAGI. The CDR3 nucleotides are TGTGCCAGCAGTTTCGGGACTCAGGGGACCCAGTACTTC. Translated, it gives CASSFGTQGTQYF.

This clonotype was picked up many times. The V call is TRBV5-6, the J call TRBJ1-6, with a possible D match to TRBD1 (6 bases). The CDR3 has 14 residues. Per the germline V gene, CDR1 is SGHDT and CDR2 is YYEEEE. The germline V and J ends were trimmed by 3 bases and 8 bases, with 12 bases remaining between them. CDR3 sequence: CASSSRDKDSPLHF. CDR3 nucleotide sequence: TGTGCCAGCAGCTCCCGGGACAAGGATTCACCCCTCCACTTT.